This T cell receptor beta chain was observed in a study of regulatory T cells in long-lasting Graves disease. Whole-study context: Antithyroid drug intake by newly diagnosed Graves' patients had lasted under 3 months.

V lost 2 bases to trimming and J lost 3 bases, with 10 bases between them. This CDR3 is built from 14 residues. Germline loops: CDR1 SGHTA, CDR2 FQGNSA. Time point specified: newly diagnosed GD, antithyroid drugs for less than 3 months. Generation of the TCR library employed RNA extracted from PBMCs. This clonotype was seen repeatedly, ten times or more. Both iRepertoire HTBI primers and Arm-PCR of CDR3 regions were used to build the TCR beta libraries. TCRdb ran MiXCR on the multiplex PCR reads and lists one entry per CDR3 protein. The sample has about half a million distinct CDR3 sequences, around 12% seen once. The sample also formed part of further work on T cells in Graves' hyperthyroidism and ophthalmopathy. This second study says: Among clonotypes expanded in thyroid above 0.001, most were also found in blood.

The chain links TRBV7-2 to TRBJ2-5, with D perhaps TRBD2 (5 bases). Sequences were derived from peripheral blood mononuclear cells (PBMCs), sampled at new diagnosis, from a patient treated with antithyroid drugs. This TCR came from a woman aged 25 to 45 with Graves disease. CDR3 in amino acids: CASSLTAVKETQYF. CDR3 bases: TGTGCCAGCAGCTTAACAGCGGTAAAAGAGACCCAGTACTTC.